This T cell receptor beta chain emerged from a study of cytomegalovirus exposure and HLA in healthy donors (dated by TCRdb to 2015 to 2018). Background for the entire study: In an earlier analysis of roughly 500 of the donors, under 300 Gb of sequence data and 100 million or so unique TCR beta sequences from about 190 million T cells were reported. An early release that covered more than 550 HLA-typed donors contained approximately 300 gigabases of sequencing data and approximately 85 million unique TCR sequences. The genetic ancestry cluster associated with self-reported Caucasian donors included about four fifths of the roughly 380 genotyped donors. The study was designed to test whether signatures of past pathogen exposure could be identified by cataloging public T cell receptors. The study used immunosequencing to profile the T cell repertoires of several hundred subjects and linked those repertoires to cytomegalovirus serostatus. A separate validation cohort of 100 to 150 different subjects was used in addition to the 666-subject first cohort. The study combined high-throughput TCR immunosequencing, statistical association of individual TCRs with disease status, and machine learning to predict cytomegalovirus infection status. In a later analysis, previously published TCR beta repertoires from 666 donors were re-analyzed and high-resolution HLA genotyping was added so that TCR occurrence patterns could be studied. In the later analysis, no new phenotypic data were used to find candidate immune exposures; instead, reliance was placed on TCR beta sequences and their occurrence across donors. An earlier analysis of roughly 600 of the donors used high-throughput TCR beta sequencing to judge whether each TCR beta V gene segment behaved as functional or pseudogenic. Alongside the repertoire data, information on donor age, sex, ethnicity and CMV serostatus was compiled. Genome-wide SNP genotypes for about 55% of the roughly 670 donors were used in a later genetic analysis, which treated that subset as a discovery cohort. All discovery cohort repertoires had been generated using a single sequencing platform. HLA typing included class I and class II loci at four-digit resolution. Typing coverage differed by locus: A, B, C, DRB1 and DQB1 were typed in roughly 620-630 donors, DQA1 in about 500, DPA1 in nearly 610, and DPB1 in 472. A handful of DR-DQ haplotypes were treated as single units for association and clustering because of strong linkage in the cohort. On average, 235,054 unique TCR beta nucleotide sequences were sequenced per donor among a few hundred genotyped donors of the cohort, with around 19% of those sequences being non-productive. The full study reports these points: CMV serostatus was the only immune exposure information available for the cohort. In vitro tests confirmed that a few of the cytomegalovirus-associated TCR beta chains recognize cytomegalovirus antigens. Most TCR sequences were observed very rarely across donors, whereas some public TCRs were present in many individuals. Assigning TCR associations to individual alleles was difficult when HLA alleles, especially DR and DQ, strongly co-occurred. In a later analysis, the rate of TCR association differed among HLA loci, with DRB1 alleles having the most associated TCRs and HLA-C alleles having the fewest. The authors suggested that the approach could potentially be extended to other disease states and immunological phenotypes. Correlated functional status among segregating V segments might be attributable to linkage disequilibrium, but an unknown experimental factor could not be ruled out. Some IMGT-functional V segments, including TRBV6-2 and TRBV6-3, could not be distinguished by the 87-base-pair reads and were therefore excluded. In a later analysis, over 15,000 TCR beta sequences were associated with specific HLA alleles at a false discovery rate of 0.05. According to a later genetic analysis, donors in an Asian-associated ancestry cluster had fewer N-insertions in productive TCRs than the roughly 670-donor mean. The classifier was reported to diagnose cytomegalovirus status with high specificity and sensitivity in both the original cohort and the validation cohort. In an earlier analysis of fewer than 700 of the donors, most TCR beta V segments appeared in productive rearrangements about 90% or about 30% of the time, broadly matching IMGT annotations. Because HLA typing was missing for some donors at each locus, association tests included only the typed subset. A later analysis found that HLA-associated TCR beta chains were more clonally expanded and had lower generation probabilities than equally common non-associated chains. Several of the top co-occurrence clusters appeared to be linked to parvovirus B19, influenza, CMV and Epstein-Barr virus, according to a later analysis. A later genetic analysis associated a missense DCLRE1C variant with V-gene and J-gene trimming of TCR beta chains, and an independent cohort replicated the association. A total of roughly 160 TCR beta chains were listed by the study as associated with cytomegalovirus. A further reported finding was that TCR beta sequences accurately predicted the HLA-A and HLA-B alleles for most subjects in the first cohort. The cohort was sequenced for TCR beta chains only, and without alpha or paired-chain data the features that could be detected were limited. Because counts were too low, about 18 rarely observed V segments, including chromosome 9 orphons, were excluded from the earlier analysis of 500 to 700 of the donors. The sequencing pipeline was judged likely to have produced a cluster of highly shared sequence variants as a technical artifact. According to a later analysis, most CMV-associated TCR beta chains appeared to be HLA-restricted, and the HLA associations seemed to be driven largely by CMV exposure. Roughly uniform sequencing depth across donors was assumed in presence/absence analyses, although this assumption may not hold.

Libraries were constructed by the immunoSEQ multiplex PCR assay. The multiplex PCR relied on a mix of 60 forward primers for TCR Vbeta segments and 13 reverse primers for TCR Jbeta segments. Amplification of the CDR3 region of rearranged TCR beta genes was performed with a multiplex PCR assay on genomic DNA. Amplified TCR beta libraries were sequenced as 87-base-pair reads on the Illumina HiSeq System. On the authors' methods: In a later analysis, tens of millions of unique TCR beta chains were counted across the 690 or so repertoires, and around 11 million of these chains were shared by at least two donors. Raw reads were error-corrected and collapsed into unique sequences with a nearest-neighbor algorithm that merged closely related sequences to remove PCR and sequencing errors. To assign V, D and J gene segments, CDR3 sequences were aligned to IMGT reference sequences. For a sequence to be retained, at least a six-nucleotide match to both a V gene segment and a J gene segment was required. Rearrangements were classified as productive when the CDR3 lacked stop codons and remained in frame with V and J, and all other rearrangements were classified as non-productive. CDR3 was defined by IMGT convention, running from the second conserved V-encoded cysteine to the conserved J-encoded phenylalanine. The earlier analysis of around 640 of the donors excluded sequences that lacked an unambiguous match to a single V gene segment. In an earlier analysis of a few hundred of the donors, V segments were called functional above 56.7% productive rearrangements and were called segregating when the between-donor standard deviation exceeded 5%. A statistical classification framework was built for diagnosing cytomegalovirus status from the catalog of TCR beta chain sequences. A later analysis assigned V and J genes by comparing TCR nucleotide sequences with IMGT/GENE-DB human TR gene sequences. In a later analysis, CDR3 sequences and most-parsimonious VDJ recombination scenarios were assigned using the TCRdist pipeline. A later analysis defined each TCR beta chain by its CDR3 amino acid sequence plus V-gene family, and excluded reads lacking a unique V-gene family. To address suspected cross-contamination and a sequencing artifact, a later analysis removed roughly 580 highly shared, low-generation-probability nucleotide sequences. For each public chain, a later analysis derived a clonal expansion index from normalized ranks of inferred template counts within each repertoire. In a later analysis, generation probabilities were computed with a VDJ recombination model fitted to out-of-frame rearrangements, and the resulting probabilities were checked against IGoR. Hypergeometric tests were used in a later analysis to score TCR-TCR, TCR-HLA and TCR-CMV co-occurrence, with a repertoire-size bias correction applied to the TCR pairs. A later analysis estimated false discovery rates by permuting HLA or CMV assignments 20 times. In a later analysis, co-occurring TCRs were grouped using DBSCAN, and TCRdist sequence similarity was added for clustering within HLA-allele-positive subsets. Repertoires with fewer than 30,000 or more than 120,000 public chains, plus five repertoires with anomalous nucleotide sharing, were excluded from co-occurrence clustering. Entries here come from immuneACCESS through TCRdb and include only in-frame sequences with V and J called. Some clones fail to appear in such tables; in the studies checked, an unresolved V gene covers under half of the shortfall, and the cause of the remainder is unknown. That table is the source of V, J and clone size, and D and trimming were worked out from the DNA. The sample data list about 200,000 clones, and roughly 70% of these were observed just once. The ten largest clones add up to less than 2% of the sample.

Trimming accounts for 2 bases at V and 3 bases at J, while the number of junction bases matched to no gene is 1. The germline V gene encodes CDR1 SEHNR and CDR2 FQNEAQ (reference sequence). The CDR3 measures 15 amino acids from cysteine to phenylalanine. Just the 45-base CDR3 DNA is kept, in frame starting at base 1. Remarks on this clone: Its antigen remains undetermined. Base qualities were left out, and no much larger clone turns up one base away.

The cohort consisted of some 730 healthy bone marrow donors. At the time of sampling, every cohort member was nominally healthy, though immune exposures that went unrecorded were likely present. The donor tested CMV seronegative, placing the donor among the roughly 350 seronegative members of the cohort. Each donor provided a peripheral blood sample, and peripheral blood mononuclear cells were used for TCR beta sequencing. The Qiagen DNeasy Blood Extraction Kit was used to extract genomic DNA from the blood cell samples. Recombination joined TRBV7-9 with TRBJ2-2; 9 junctional bases match TRBD2. This receptor was obtained from a woman in her twenties or thirties in good health and CMV-seronegative. Input material: PBMCs. The nucleotide sequence reads TGTGCCAGCAGCTTACTAGCGGGACACACCGGGGAGCTGTTTTTT. This encodes CASSLLAGHTGELFF.